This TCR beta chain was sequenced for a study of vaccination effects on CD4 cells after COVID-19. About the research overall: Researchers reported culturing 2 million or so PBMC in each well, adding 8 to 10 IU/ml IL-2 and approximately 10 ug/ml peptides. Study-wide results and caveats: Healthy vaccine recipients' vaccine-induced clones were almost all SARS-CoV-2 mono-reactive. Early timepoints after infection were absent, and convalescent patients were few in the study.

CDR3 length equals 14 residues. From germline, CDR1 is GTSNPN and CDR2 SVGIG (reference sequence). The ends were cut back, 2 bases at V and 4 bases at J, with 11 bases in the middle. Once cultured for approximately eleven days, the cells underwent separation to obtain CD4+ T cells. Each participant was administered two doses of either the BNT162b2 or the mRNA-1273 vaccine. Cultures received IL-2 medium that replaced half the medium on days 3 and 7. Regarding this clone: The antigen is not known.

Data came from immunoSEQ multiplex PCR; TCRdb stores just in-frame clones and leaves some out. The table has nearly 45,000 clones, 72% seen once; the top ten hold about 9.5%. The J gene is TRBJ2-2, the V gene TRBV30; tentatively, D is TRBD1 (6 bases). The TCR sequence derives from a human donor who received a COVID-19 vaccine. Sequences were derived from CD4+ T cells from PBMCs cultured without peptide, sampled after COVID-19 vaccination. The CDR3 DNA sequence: TGTGCCTGGAGTATAGAAGGGGGCACCGGGGAGCTGTTTTTT. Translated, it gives CAWSIEGGTGELFF.